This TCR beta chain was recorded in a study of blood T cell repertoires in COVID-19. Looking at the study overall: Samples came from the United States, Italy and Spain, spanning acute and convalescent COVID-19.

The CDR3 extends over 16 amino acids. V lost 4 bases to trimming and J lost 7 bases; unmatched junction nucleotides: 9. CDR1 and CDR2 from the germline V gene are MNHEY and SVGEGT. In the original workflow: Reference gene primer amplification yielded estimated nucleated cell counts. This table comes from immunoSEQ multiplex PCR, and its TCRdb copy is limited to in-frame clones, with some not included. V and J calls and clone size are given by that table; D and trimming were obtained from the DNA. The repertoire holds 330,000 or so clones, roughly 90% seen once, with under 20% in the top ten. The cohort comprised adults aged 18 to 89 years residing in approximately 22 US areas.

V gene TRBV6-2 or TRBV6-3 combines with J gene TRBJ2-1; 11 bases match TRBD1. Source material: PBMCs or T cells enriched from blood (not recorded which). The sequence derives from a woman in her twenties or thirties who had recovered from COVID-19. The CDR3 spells CASSSYGQGAFNEQFF. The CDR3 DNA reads TGTGCCAGCAGTTCGTACGGACAGGGGGCTTTTAATGAGCAGTTCTTC.